The entry below gives a single T cell receptor beta chain sequence along with its context. Its specificity is unknown. The CDR3 is 13 residues long. Trimming cost V 1 base and J 7 bases, with 10 bases left between them. The individuals who served as donors were healthy Caucasians living in Russia, aged roughly 6 to 95. This entry belongs to a study of blood T cells in healthy people across ages. Study-wide results and caveats: Donor CMV status, an unknown factor, possibly confounded changes in expanded clonotypes. Versus aged donors, long-lived donors had higher diversity and more naive CD4+ cells.

A second roughly 7 to 11 cycle PCR used barcoded and J-beta primers. Via MiXCR, TCRdb re-called the 5' RACE reads, giving one row per CDR3 protein. The sample contains 700,000 to 800,000 distinct CDR3 sequences, roughly 41% of which appear only once. V and J are TRBV12-3 or TRBV12-4 and TRBJ1-1; D call uncertain. Sequences were obtained from blood. The sequence was obtained from a woman aged 60-70 years in good health. CDR3 amino acids: CASSLVEAGEAFF. CDR3 nucleotide sequence: TGTGCCAGCAGTTTAGTGGAGGCAGGTGAAGCTTTCTTT.